One sample yielded the 21 T cell receptor beta chains listed below, sequenced in a study of T cell repertoires in cytomegalovirus infection. From the reads, TCRdb called clonotypes with MiXCR, one entry per CDR3 protein. The sample has approximately 550,000 distinct CDR3 sequences; 15% to 20% are singletons. Input material: CD8+ T cells from PBMCs. These receptors were taken from a human donor in good health (CMV status not recorded). Some clones in this sample may be carry-over from other donors' samples.

This chain connects TRBV9 to TRBJ1-4, with D possibly TRBD1 on 6 matching bases. Trimming removed 2 bases from V and 4 bases from J, with 12 bases in between. Germline-derived CDR1 and CDR2 are SGDLS and YYNGEE. This CDR3 is built from 15 residues. In nucleotides, the CDR3 is TGTGCCAGCAGCGTCGGAGGACAGAGTAATGAAAAACTGTTTTTT. It specifies CASSVGGQSNEKLFF.

This clonotype was counted at least ten times. This chain links TRBV6-6 with TRBJ2-3, with 9 bases lining up with TRBD1. This CDR3 is 15 amino acids long. The J segment lost 3 bases and the V segment lost 8 bases, leaving 9 bases of the junction unmatched. Germline V gene sequence: CDR1 MNHNY, CDR2 SVGAGI (reference sequence). CDR3 bases: TGTGCCAGCCGGCCGTGGGGACAGGGTACAGATACGCAGTATTTT. This gives the protein CASRPWGQGTDTQYF.

This clonotype was seen repeatedly, ten times or more. The rearrangement joins TRBV25-1 to TRBJ2-7, with D unclear. V lost 3 bases and J 3 bases, leaving 6 bases between the germline ends. Germline V gene lookup returns CDR1 MGHDK and CDR2 SYGVNS. This CDR3 region has 12 residues. The CDR3 sequence: CASSDPDYEQYF. In DNA form, the CDR3 reads TGTGCCAGCAGTGATCCTGACTACGAGCAGTACTTC.

This clonotype came up many times. The chain recombines TRBV6-1 with TRBJ2-5; 7 positions agree with TRBD1. The CDR3 covers 15 residues. With 4 bases clipped from V and 1 base from J, the junction kept 6 bases outside the gene matches. The germline V gene has CDR1 MNHNS and CDR2 SASEGT. Written as DNA, the CDR3 is TGTGCCAGCAGTGCGAAGGGGGCACCCCAAGAGACCCAGTACTTC. The encoded protein is CASSAKGAPQETQYF.

This clonotype was detected ten times or more. The rearrangement links TRBV6-1 to TRBJ1-5; D call uncertain. CDR1 and CDR2 from the germline V gene are MNHNS and SASEGT. V lost 5 bases and J 7 bases, leaving 12 bases between the germline ends. This CDR3 comprises 13 residues. In nucleotides, the CDR3 is TGTGCCAGCAGTTATAATGCACGGCAGCCCCAGCATTTT. Residues: CASSYNARQPQHF.

This clonotype was counted only a few times. This chain joins TRBV4-1 and TRBJ2-7; D possibly corresponds to TRBD2 (6 bases). CDR3 length equals 14 residues. V dropped 5 bases and J dropped 1 base, with 12 bases sitting between them. Germline loops: CDR1 MGHRA, CDR2 YSYEKL. The CDR3 reads CASSAAGYSYEQYF. The CDR3 nucleotides read TGCGCCAGCAGCGCAGCGGGTTATTCCTACGAGCAGTACTTC.

V is TRBV28 and J is TRBJ2-5; D might be TRBD1 or TRBD2, each matching 6 bases. Trimming removed 1 base at V and 3 bases at J, with 15 bases between. Germline V gene lookup returns CDR1 MDHEN and CDR2 SYDVKM. The length of the CDR3 is 16 residues. CDR3 nucleotides: TGTGCCAGCAGTTTATCCCTCGGGGGCTTTAAAGAGACCCAGTACTTC. Amino acid sequence: CASSLSLGGFKETQYF. Based on the CDR3 plus reference TRBV28 and TRBJ2-5, the full variable domain is DVKVTQSSRYLVKRTGEKVFLECVQDMDHENMFWYRQDPGLGLRLIYFSYDVKMKEKGDIPEGYSVSREKKERFSLILESASTNQTSMYLCASSLSLGGFKETQYFGPGTRLLVL.

The table lists this clonotype with a few counts. The chain recombines TRBV4-2 with TRBJ1-2; D call uncertain. Germline values: CDR1 LGHNA, CDR2 YNFKEQ. The V end was cut by 1 base, the J end by 0 bases, with 12 bases between. The CDR3 covers 16 residues. This CDR3 is CASSQAGENPNYGYTF. CDR3 nucleotides: TGTGCCAGCAGCCAAGCAGGCGAAAACCCTAACTATGGCTACACCTTC.

This clonotype turned up a few times. The chain couples TRBV5-1 to TRBJ2-7; 8 bases are a match to TRBD1. Germline CDR1 SGHRS, CDR2 YFSETQ. The CDR3 is 16 amino acids. The V segment lost 2 bases and the J segment 6 bases; nucleotides outside the gene matches: 13. CDR3 region: CASSFSDRGGVREQYF. CDR3 sequence (DNA): TGCGCCAGCAGCTTCTCAGACAGGGGCGGCGTTCGCGAGCAGTACTTC.

This clonotype was counted many times. The chain combines TRBV7-6 with TRBJ2-7, with D possibly TRBD2 on 5 matching bases. This CDR3 spans 16 amino acids. The germline CDR1 and CDR2 sequences are SGHVS and FNYEAQ. The ends were cut back, 5 bases at V and 4 bases at J, with 21 bases in the middle. CDR3 region: CASSLQERAREYEQYF. CDR3 DNA sequence: TGTGCCAGCAGCCTCCAGGAGAGGGCCAGAGAGTACGAGCAGTACTTC.

The sample holds one count of this clonotype. The V call is TRBV9, the J call TRBJ1-2, with no clear D. CDR1 is SGDLS, CDR2 YYNGEE, per germline. The CDR3 length is 13 residues. V was cut by 4 bases and J by 6 bases, with 13 bases left in between. The CDR3 region is CASSPAGSHGYTF. In DNA, the CDR3 is TGTGCCAGCAGCCCAGCGGGGTCTCATGGCTACACCTTC.

This clonotype has at least ten counts. The chain couples TRBV28 to TRBJ2-6; D unclear. Trimming removed 3 bases from V and 4 bases from J, with 16 bases in between. CDR3 length: 17 amino acids. From germline, CDR1 is MDHEN and CDR2 SYDVKM. The CDR3 DNA follows: TGTGCCAGCAGTTTTCTGTTGTTGGGCTCAGGGGCCAACGTCCTGACTTTC. Translation gives CASSFLLLGSGANVLTF.

This clonotype has a count of ten or more. This chain joins TRBV12-3 or TRBV12-4 and TRBJ2-7; no clear D. CDR3 length: 12 residues. V dropped 1 base and J dropped 7 bases, with 8 bases sitting between them. The chain's CDR3 is CASSLVGREQYF. CDR3 DNA sequence: TGTGCCAGCAGTTTAGTCGGCAGGGAGCAGTACTTC.

The J gene is TRBJ2-2, the V gene TRBV7-3; 9 nucleotides align to TRBD1. Per the germline V gene, CDR1 is SGHTA and CDR2 is FQGTGA. V shed 6 bases and J 5 bases; nucleotides not matched to a gene: 16. The CDR3 sequence is 18 residues long. This CDR3 reads CASSPRRDRDRLTGELFF. As DNA, the CDR3 is TGTGCCAGCAGTCCACGCCGGGACAGGGATCGGTTAACCGGGGAGCTGTTTTTT.

The chain employs TRBV20-1 and TRBJ2-3, with TRBD2 matching over 10 bases. This CDR3 contains 14 residues. The V segment lost 3 bases and the J segment 4 bases; nucleotides outside the gene matches: 4. In germline, CDR1 is DFQATT, CDR2 SNEGSKA (reference sequence). The CDR3 region is CSASPSGGSDTQYF. DNA of the CDR3: TGCAGTGCTAGTCCTAGCGGGGGCTCAGATACGCAGTATTTT.

This clonotype was detected ten times or more. CDR3: CASSGAGQGASEQYF. DNA of the CDR3: TGTGCCAGCAGTGGGGCGGGACAGGGGGCGTCCGAGCAGTACTTC. The chain combines TRBV12-3 or TRBV12-4 with TRBJ2-7, with 12 bases that match TRBD1. The CDR3 has 15 amino acids. V shed 5 bases and J 6 bases; nucleotides not matched to a gene: 8.

This clonotype was picked up many times. The chain links TRBV12-3 or TRBV12-4 to TRBJ2-1, with D unresolved. The V end was cut by 6 bases, the J end by 10 bases, with 13 bases between. The CDR3 spans 12 residues. The CDR3 region has the DNA TGTGCCAGCAGCCTAGGGAAGATAGAGCAGTTCTTC. Residues: CASSLGKIEQFF.

This clonotype was counted ten times or more. The chain carries TRBV5-5 and TRBJ1-1; tentatively, D is TRBD1 (5 bases). The CDR3 has 14 residues. CDR1 and CDR2 (germline): SGHKS, YYEKEE (reference sequence). The V and J ends lost 4 bases and 0 bases respectively, with 10 bases between them. CDR3 sequence: CASSGGRMNTEAFF. CDR3 in DNA: TGTGCCAGCAGCGGGGGACGGATGAACACTGAAGCTTTCTTT.

As concerns this clonotype: The junction departs from the called germline gene at one end, perhaps through a read error. The V and J genes are TRBV7-1 and TRBJ1-2; D might be TRBD1 (6 bases). TRBV7-1 is an ORF for which the function is uncertain. The CDR3 consists of 13 residues. The CDR3: CASSVDRSYVYTF. The DNA for the CDR3 is TGTGCCAGCAGCGTCGACAGGAGCTATGTCTACACCTTC.

The chain has TRBV27 and TRBJ1-4; TRBD1 matches at 7 bases. CDR3 length equals 14 residues. Germline V gene data show CDR1 as MNHEY and CDR2 as SMNVEV (reference sequence). V lost 0 bases, J lost 14 bases, and 9 bases stayed unmatched. CDR3 in amino acids: CASSLSLLDRDLFF. The DNA for the CDR3 is TGTGCCAGCAGTTTATCCCTCCTCGACAGGGATCTGTTTTTT.

This clonotype showed up many times. The J gene is TRBJ2-3, the V gene TRBV6-1, with D perhaps TRBD2 (5 bases). This CDR3 comprises 13 residues. Germline CDR1 MNHNS, CDR2 SASEGT. Trimming pared 5 bases from V and 4 bases from J, leaving 10 bases between. Written as DNA, the CDR3 is TGTGCCAGCAGTCTTTCACTAGCAGATACGCAGTATTTT. As protein: CASSLSLADTQYF.